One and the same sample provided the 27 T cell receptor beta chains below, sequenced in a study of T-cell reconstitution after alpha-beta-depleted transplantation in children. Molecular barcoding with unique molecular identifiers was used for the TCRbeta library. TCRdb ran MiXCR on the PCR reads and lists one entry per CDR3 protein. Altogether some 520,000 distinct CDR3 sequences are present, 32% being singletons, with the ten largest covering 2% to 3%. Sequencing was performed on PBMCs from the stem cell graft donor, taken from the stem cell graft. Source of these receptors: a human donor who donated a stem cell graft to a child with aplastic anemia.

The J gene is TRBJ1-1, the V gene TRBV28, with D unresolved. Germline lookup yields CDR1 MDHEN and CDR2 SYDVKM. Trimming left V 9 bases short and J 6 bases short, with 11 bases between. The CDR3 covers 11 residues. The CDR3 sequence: CASRLFAEAFF. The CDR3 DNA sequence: TGTGCCAGTAGACTTTTCGCTGAAGCTTTCTTT.

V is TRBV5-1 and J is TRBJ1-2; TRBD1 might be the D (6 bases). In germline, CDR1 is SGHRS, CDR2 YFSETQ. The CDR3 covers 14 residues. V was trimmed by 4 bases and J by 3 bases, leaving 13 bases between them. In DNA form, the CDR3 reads TGCGCCAGCAGCGCACAGGGTCAGGACTATGGCTACACCTTC. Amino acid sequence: CASSAQGQDYGYTF.

CDR3 nucleotide sequence: TGCAGTGCTAGAGACCCCCCCGGACTGATCTACAATGAGCAGTTCTTC. This encodes CSARDPPGLIYNEQFF. The chain links TRBV20-1 to TRBJ2-1, with a weak D call TRBD2 (5 bases). Germline-derived CDR1 and CDR2 are DFQATT and SNEGSKA (reference sequence). V gave up 0 bases and J gave up 3 bases, with 15 bases separating them. This CDR3 is built from 16 residues.

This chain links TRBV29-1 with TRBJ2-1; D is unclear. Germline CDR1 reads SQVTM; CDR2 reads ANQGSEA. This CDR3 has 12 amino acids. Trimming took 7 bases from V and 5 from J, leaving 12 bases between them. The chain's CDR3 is CSARASNNEQFF. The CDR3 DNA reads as TGCAGCGCCCGGGCCTCGAACAATGAGCAGTTCTTC.

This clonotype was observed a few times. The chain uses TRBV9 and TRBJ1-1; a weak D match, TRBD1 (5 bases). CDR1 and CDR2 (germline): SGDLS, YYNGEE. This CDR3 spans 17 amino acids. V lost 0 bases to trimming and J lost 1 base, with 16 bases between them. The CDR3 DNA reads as TGTGCCAGCAGCGTAGGTTGGGTGGGGCATAAGAACACTGAAGCTTTCTTT. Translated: CASSVGWVGHKNTEAFF.

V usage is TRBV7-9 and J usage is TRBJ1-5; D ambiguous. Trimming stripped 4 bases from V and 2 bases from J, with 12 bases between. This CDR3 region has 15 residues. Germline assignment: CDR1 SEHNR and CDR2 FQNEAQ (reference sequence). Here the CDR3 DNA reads TGTGCCAGCAGCTCCTCCGGCTTGGGCAATCAGCCCCAGCATTTT. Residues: CASSSSGLGNQPQHF.

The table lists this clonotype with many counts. CDR3: CASKADRQNNEQFF. The CDR3 nucleotides read TGTGCCAGCAAGGCCGACCGCCAAAACAATGAGCAGTTCTTC. The V gene is TRBV7-2, the J gene TRBJ2-1, with no clear D. The CDR3 spans 14 residues. From germline, CDR1 is SGHTA and CDR2 FQGNSA. The V and J ends lost 7 bases and 5 bases respectively, with 15 bases between them.

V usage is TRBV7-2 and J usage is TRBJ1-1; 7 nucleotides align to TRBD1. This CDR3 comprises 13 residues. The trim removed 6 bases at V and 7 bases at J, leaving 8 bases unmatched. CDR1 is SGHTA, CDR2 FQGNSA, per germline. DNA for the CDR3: TGTGCCAGCAGTTCTTACAGGGGAAGTGAAGCTTTCTTT. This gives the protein CASSSYRGSEAFF.

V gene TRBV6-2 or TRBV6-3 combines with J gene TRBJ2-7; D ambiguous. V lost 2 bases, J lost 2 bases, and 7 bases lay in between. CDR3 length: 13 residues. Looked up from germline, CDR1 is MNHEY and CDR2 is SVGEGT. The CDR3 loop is CASSYRAPYEQYF. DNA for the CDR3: TGTGCCAGCAGTTACCGGGCCCCCTACGAGCAGTACTTC.

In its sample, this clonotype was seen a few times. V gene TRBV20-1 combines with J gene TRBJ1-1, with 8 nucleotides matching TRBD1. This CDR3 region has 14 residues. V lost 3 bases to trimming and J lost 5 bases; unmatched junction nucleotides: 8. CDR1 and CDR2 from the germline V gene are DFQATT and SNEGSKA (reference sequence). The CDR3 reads CSASPQGAETEAFF. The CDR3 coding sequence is TGCAGTGCTAGTCCCCAGGGGGCGGAAACTGAAGCTTTCTTT.

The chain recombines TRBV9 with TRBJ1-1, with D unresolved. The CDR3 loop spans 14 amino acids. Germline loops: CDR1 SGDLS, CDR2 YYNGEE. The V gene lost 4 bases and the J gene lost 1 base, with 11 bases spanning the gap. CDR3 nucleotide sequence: TGTGCCAGCAGCCCCGCGCAGTCGAACACTGAAGCTTTCTTT. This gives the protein CASSPAQSNTEAFF.

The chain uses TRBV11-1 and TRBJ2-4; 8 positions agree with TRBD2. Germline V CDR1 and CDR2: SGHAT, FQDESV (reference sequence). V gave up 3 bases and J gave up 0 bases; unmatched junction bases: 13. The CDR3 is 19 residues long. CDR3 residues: CASSFQPSGRGGAKNIQYF. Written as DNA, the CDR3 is TGTGCCAGCAGCTTCCAGCCCAGCGGGAGAGGGGGAGCCAAAAACATTCAGTACTTC.

CDR3 sequence (DNA): TGCGCCAGCAGCGAAGAAACCAGGGGGCTATATGGCTACACCTTC. This translates into CASSEETRGLYGYTF. V usage is TRBV5-1 and J usage is TRBJ1-2; 8 bases map to TRBD1. The CDR3 has 15 residues. Germline V gives CDR1 SGHRS, CDR2 YFSETQ. The V segment lost 4 bases and the J segment 5 bases; nucleotides outside the gene matches: 10.

CDR3 amino acids: CSATGQNQETQYF. The CDR3 bases are TGCAGTGCCACAGGACAGAACCAAGAGACCCAGTACTTC. The rearrangement uses TRBV20-1 and TRBJ2-5; the D gene is possibly TRBD1 (6 bases). Trimming took off 6 bases at V and 0 bases at J, with 11 bases between the two ends. CDR1 and CDR2 from the germline V gene are DFQATT and SNEGSKA (reference sequence). CDR3 length equals 13 residues.

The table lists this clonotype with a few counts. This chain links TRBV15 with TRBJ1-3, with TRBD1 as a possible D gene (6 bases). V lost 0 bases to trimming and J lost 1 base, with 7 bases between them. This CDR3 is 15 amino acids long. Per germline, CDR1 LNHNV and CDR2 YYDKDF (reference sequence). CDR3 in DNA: TGTGCCACCAGCAGAGACGGACAGTCTGGAAACACCATATATTTT. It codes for CATSRDGQSGNTIYF.

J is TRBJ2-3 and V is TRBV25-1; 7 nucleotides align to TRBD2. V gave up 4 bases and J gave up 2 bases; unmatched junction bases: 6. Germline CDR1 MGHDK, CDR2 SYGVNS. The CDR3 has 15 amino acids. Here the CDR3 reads CASSGGGSPTDTQYF. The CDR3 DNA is TGTGCCAGCAGTGGCGGGGGTTCCCCCACAGATACGCAGTATTTT.

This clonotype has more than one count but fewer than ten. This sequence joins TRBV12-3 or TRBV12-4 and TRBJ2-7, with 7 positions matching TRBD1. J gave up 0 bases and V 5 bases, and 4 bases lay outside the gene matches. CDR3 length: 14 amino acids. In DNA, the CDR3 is TGTGCCAGCAGTCGCCAGGGGGTCTCCTACGAGCAGTACTTC. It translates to CASSRQGVSYEQYF.

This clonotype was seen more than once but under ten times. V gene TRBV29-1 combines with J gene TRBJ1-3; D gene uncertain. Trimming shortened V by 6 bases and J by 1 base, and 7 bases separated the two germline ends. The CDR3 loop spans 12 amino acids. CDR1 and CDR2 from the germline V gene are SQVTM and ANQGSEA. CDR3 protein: CSVSGSGNTIYF. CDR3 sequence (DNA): TGCAGCGTGTCGGGGTCTGGAAACACCATATATTTT.

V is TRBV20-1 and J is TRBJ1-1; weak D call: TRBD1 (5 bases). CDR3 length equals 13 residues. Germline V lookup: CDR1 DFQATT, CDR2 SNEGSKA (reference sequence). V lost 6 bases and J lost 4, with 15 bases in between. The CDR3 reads CSADRGVGTEAFF. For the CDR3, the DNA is TGCAGTGCCGACCGGGGGGTTGGCACTGAAGCTTTCTTT.

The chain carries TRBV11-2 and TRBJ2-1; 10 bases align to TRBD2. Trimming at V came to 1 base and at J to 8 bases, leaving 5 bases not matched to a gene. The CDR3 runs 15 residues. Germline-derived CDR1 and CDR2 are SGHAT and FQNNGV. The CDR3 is CASSLVQREGYEQFF. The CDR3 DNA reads TGTGCCAGCAGCTTAGTACAGCGGGAGGGCTATGAGCAGTTCTTC.

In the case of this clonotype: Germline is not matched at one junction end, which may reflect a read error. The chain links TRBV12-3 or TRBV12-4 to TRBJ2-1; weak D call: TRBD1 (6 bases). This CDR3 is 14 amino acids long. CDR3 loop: CASTRGQSFNEQFF. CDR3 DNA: TGTGCCAGCACTCGAGGACAGTCCTTCAATGAGCAGTTCTTC.

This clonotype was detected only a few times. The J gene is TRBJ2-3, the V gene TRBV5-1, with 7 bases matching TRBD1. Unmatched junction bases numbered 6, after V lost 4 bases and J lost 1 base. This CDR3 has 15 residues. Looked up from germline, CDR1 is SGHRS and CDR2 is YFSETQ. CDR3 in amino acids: CASSTTGDRTDTQYF. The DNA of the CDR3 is TGCGCCAGCAGCACCACAGGGGACCGCACAGATACGCAGTATTTT. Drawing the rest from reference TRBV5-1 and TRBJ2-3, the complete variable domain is KAGVTQTPRYLIKTRGQQVTLSCSPISGHRSVSWYQQTPGQGLQFLFEYFSETQRNKGNFPGRFSGRQFSNSRSEMNVSTLELGDSALYLCASSTTGDRTDTQYFGPGTRLTVL.

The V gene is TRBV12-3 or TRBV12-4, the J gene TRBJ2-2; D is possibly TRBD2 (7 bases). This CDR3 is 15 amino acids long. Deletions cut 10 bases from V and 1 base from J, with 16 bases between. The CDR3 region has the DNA TGTGCCACCCGGGGGGCGGGGATGAACACCGGGGAGCTGTTTTTT. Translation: CATRGAGMNTGELFF.

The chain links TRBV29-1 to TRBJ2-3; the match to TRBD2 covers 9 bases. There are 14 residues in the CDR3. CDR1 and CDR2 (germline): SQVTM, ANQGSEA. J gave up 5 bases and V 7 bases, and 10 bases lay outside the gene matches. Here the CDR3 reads CSAQAGGRRDTQYF. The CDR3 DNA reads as TGCAGCGCCCAAGCGGGAGGACGGCGAGATACGCAGTATTTT.

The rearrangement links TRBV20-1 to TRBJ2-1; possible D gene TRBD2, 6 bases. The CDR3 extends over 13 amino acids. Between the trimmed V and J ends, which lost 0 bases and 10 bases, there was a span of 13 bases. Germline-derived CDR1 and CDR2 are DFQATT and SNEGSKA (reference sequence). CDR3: CSARDGSGAEQFF. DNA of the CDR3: TGCAGTGCTAGAGATGGTTCGGGAGCGGAGCAGTTCTTC.

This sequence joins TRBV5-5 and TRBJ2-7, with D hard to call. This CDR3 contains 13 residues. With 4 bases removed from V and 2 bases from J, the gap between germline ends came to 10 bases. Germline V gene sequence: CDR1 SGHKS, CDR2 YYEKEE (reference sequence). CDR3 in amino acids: CASSRDLTYEQYF. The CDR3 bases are TGTGCCAGCAGCCGAGACCTCACCTACGAGCAGTACTTC.

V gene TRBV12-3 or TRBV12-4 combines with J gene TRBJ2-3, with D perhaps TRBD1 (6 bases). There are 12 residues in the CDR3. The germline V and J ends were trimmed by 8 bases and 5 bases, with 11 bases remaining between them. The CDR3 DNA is TGTGCCAGCGACAACAGGGTAGATACGCAGTATTTT. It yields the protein CASDNRVDTQYF.